Each of the 7 T cell receptor beta chains below was sequenced from the same sample in a study of T cells after posttransplantation cyclophosphamide (dated by TCRdb to the mid-2010s). Receptor amplification or capture employed the immunoSEQ multiplex PCR assay. TCRdb's version of the immuneACCESS table is confined to in-frame rearrangements and falls short of the full clone set. An unresolved V gene accounts for under half of the shortfall where checked; the remainder is of unknown origin. The sample records tens of thousands of clones, none occurring a single time. Around 2.5% of the sample belongs to the ten largest clones. The sample comprised PBMCs. The receptors derive from a woman in her sixties in good health, CMV-negative, and a related stem cell transplant donor.

This clone has a count of ten or more. The J gene is TRBJ2-7, the V gene TRBV28, with TRBD1 matching over 7 bases. The length of the CDR3 is 13 residues. The V gene end was trimmed by 6 bases and the J gene end by 7 bases; junction bases not matched to a gene: 9. Germline CDR1 is MDHEN and CDR2 is SYDVKM. CDR3 sequence reads: CASRMGQRGEQYF. CDR3 DNA sequence: TGTGCCAGCAGGATGGGACAGCGAGGAGAGCAGTACTTC. The full variable domain, completed using reference TRBV28 and TRBJ2-7, is DVKVTQSSRYLVKRTGEKVFLECVQDMDHENMFWYRQDPGLGLRLIYFSYDVKMKEKGDIPEGYSVSREKKERFSLILESASTNQTSMYLCASRMGQRGEQYFGPGTRLTVT.

The sample holds many counts of this clone. This rearrangement joins TRBV6-1 to TRBJ1-2; a weak D match, TRBD1 (5 bases). The V and J ends lost 2 bases and 4 bases respectively, with 14 bases between them. This CDR3 region has 15 residues. Looked up from germline, CDR1 is MNHNS and CDR2 is SASEGT. CDR3 DNA: TGTGCCAGCAGTGAATGGGAAAAGGGGTCCTATGGCTACACCTTC. Its protein is CASSEWEKGSYGYTF.

This clone showed up many times. The chain combines TRBV19 with TRBJ1-5; possible D gene TRBD1, 5 bases. Trimming shortened V by 7 bases and J by 7 bases, and 11 bases separated the two germline ends. In germline, CDR1 is LNHDA, CDR2 SQIVND (reference sequence). The CDR3 loop spans 12 amino acids. The CDR3 spells CASTGSRQPQHF. CDR3 DNA sequence: TGTGCCAGTACAGGGTCGCGGCAGCCCCAGCATTTT.

This rearrangement joins TRBV24-1 to TRBJ2-2; tentatively, D is TRBD1 (6 bases). In germline, CDR1 is KGHDR, CDR2 SFDVKD. The CDR3 loop spans 16 amino acids. V dropped 6 bases and J dropped 0 bases, with 13 bases sitting between them. CDR3 loop: CATSLGQDTNTGELFF. CDR3 bases: TGTGCCACCAGTTTGGGACAAGACACGAACACCGGGGAGCTGTTTTTT.

The V gene is TRBV7-2, the J gene TRBJ1-1; D gene ambiguous. Germline lookup yields CDR1 SGHTA and CDR2 FQGNSA. The CDR3 sequence is 15 residues long. The V gene lost 0 bases and the J gene lost 0 bases, with 8 bases spanning the gap. The CDR3, as DNA: TGTGCCAGCAGCTTAGCGGCGGGAGTGAACACTGAAGCTTTCTTT. As protein: CASSLAAGVNTEAFF.

This clone has a count of ten or more. V gene TRBV5-6 combines with J gene TRBJ2-2, with TRBD1 as a possible D gene (6 bases). V shed 7 bases and J shed 7 bases, with 17 bases lying between them. Germline V CDR1 and CDR2: SGHDT, YYEEEE. This CDR3 region has 14 residues. This CDR3 is CASGYAGGNGELFF. Written as DNA, the CDR3 is TGTGCCAGCGGCTACGCTGGGGGCAACGGGGAGCTGTTTTTT.

This clone was picked up many times. This chain connects TRBV19 to TRBJ2-2; 9 bases fit TRBD1. The CDR3 length is 17 residues. Germline values: CDR1 LNHDA, CDR2 SQIVND (reference sequence). The V and J ends lost 7 bases and 8 bases, in that order; junction bases with no gene match: 17. CDR3 in amino acids: CASTFTGQGRWKGELFF. In DNA, the CDR3 is TGTGCCAGTACCTTCACCGGACAGGGGAGGTGGAAAGGGGAGCTGTTTTTT. The whole variable domain, remainder taken from reference TRBV19 and TRBJ2-2, is DGGITQSPKYLFRKEGQNVTLSCEQNLNHDAMYWYRQDPGQGLRLIYYSQIVNDFQKGDIAEGYSVSREKKESFPLTVTSAQKNPTAFYLCASTFTGQGRWKGELFFGEGSRLTVL.